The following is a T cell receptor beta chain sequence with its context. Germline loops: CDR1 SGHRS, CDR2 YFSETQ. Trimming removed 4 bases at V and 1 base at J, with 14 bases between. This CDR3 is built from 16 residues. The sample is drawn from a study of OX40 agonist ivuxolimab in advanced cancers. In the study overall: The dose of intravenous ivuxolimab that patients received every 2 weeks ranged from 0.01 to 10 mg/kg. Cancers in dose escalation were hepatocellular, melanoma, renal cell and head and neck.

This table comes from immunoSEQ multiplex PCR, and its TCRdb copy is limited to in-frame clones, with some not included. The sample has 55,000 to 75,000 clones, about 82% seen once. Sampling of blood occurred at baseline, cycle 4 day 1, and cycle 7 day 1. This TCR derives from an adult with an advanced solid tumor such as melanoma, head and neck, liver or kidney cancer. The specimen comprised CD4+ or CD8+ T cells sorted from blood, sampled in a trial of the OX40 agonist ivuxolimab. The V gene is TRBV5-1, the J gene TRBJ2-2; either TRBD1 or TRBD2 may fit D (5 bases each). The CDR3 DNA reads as TGCGCCAGCAGCGCGGTGGGACGGGTGAACACCGGGGAGCTGTTTTTT. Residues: CASSAVGRVNTGELFF.